This TCR beta chain was documented in a study of cytomegalovirus exposure and HLA in healthy donors. Study observations and caveats: Under in vitro conditions, three CMV-associated chains were confirmed as specific for CMV antigens. Researchers counted roughly 150 TCR beta chains as cytomegalovirus-associated.

Profiled with immunoSEQ multiplex PCR; TCRdb holds only in-frame clones, not every one. The profile covers about 220,000 clones, with about 86% appearing a single time and less than 3% taken by the ten largest. Comment on this clone: Its antigen remains unidentified.

The length of the CDR3 is 14 residues. Germline CDR1 reads SNHLY; CDR2 reads FYNNEI. V was clipped by 6 bases and J by 7 bases; unmatched bases: 8. The clonotype comes from a man younger than 35 in good health and CMV-seronegative. The sequenced material came from PBMCs. The J gene is TRBJ1-4, the V gene TRBV2; 7 bases agree with TRBD1. CDR3 coding DNA: TGTGCCAGCAGACCTAGCGGGACAGTTGAAAAACTGTTTTTT. This translates into CASRPSGTVEKLFF.